The sequence of this T cell receptor beta chain was determined in a study of beta chain features in type 1 diabetes. At the level of the study: All of the samples together had more than 95 million sorted cells examined. Study-level points and caveats: The naive, central memory and Treg TCRB repertoires looked more alike in patients than they did in healthy donors. The study found moderately but significantly shorter TCRB CDR3s in all four CD4+ subsets of Type 1 diabetes patients.

The investigators reverse transcribed all of the isolated RNA, so they sequenced expressed TCRB transcripts. Libraries were prepared by immunoSEQ multiplex PCR; TCRdb keeps only in-frame clonotypes and omits some of them. Of 300,000 to 400,000 clones in the sample, 13% are singletons; the top ten hold about 0.016%. Germline-derived CDR1 and CDR2 are SGHTA and FQGNSA. The CDR3 has 15 amino acids. The ends were cut back, 1 base at V and 2 bases at J, with 11 bases in the middle. For this clone: The antigen is not known.

This chain joins TRBV7-2 and TRBJ1-2, with a possible D match to TRBD1 (5 bases). The TCR comes from a woman aged 18 to 35 with type 1 diabetes. The sequenced sample was naive CD4+ T cells from blood. The CDR3 spells CASSLVQGNNYGYTF. For the CDR3, the DNA is TGTGCCAGCAGCTTAGTGCAGGGCAACAACTATGGCTACACCTTC.